The 15 T cell receptor beta chains below were found in one sample sequenced in a study of T cell responses to AZD1222 COVID-19 vaccine. TCRdb's copy holds only in-frame clones and misses some; the assay was immunoSEQ multiplex PCR. The sample carries 90,000 to 130,000 clones, more than 70% recorded once. The sample in question was peripheral blood, obtained on day 0 of AZD1222 vaccination. These receptors all come from an adult in good health.

V is TRBV12-3 or TRBV12-4 and J is TRBJ2-3; D is undetermined. This CDR3 contains 13 residues. The V end lost 6 bases, the J end lost 5 bases, and 12 bases lay between the germline ends. CDR3 DNA: TGTGCCAGCAGACCACATGGGGTAGATACGCAGTATTTT. Translating it yields CASRPHGVDTQYF.

The rearrangement uses TRBV7-9 and TRBJ2-7; D is uncertain. V was pared by 3 bases and J by 2 bases, with 5 bases between. The V gene's germline CDR1 is SEHNR and CDR2 FQNEAQ (reference sequence). This CDR3 region has 12 residues. The CDR3: CASSFVTYEQYF. DNA for the CDR3: TGTGCCAGCAGCTTCGTCACCTACGAGCAGTACTTC.

This rearrangement joins TRBV12-5 to TRBJ1-2; TRBD1 matches at 7 bases. This CDR3 is 13 amino acids long. Per the germline V gene, CDR1 is LGHNT and CDR2 is FRNRAP. Unmatched junction bases numbered 6, after V lost 7 bases and J lost 4 bases. This CDR3 reads CASAQGVLYGYTF. The CDR3 DNA follows: TGTGCTAGTGCCCAGGGGGTACTCTATGGCTACACCTTC.

The CDR3 spells CAISEFLTVTTANYGYTF. The CDR3 bases are TGTGCCATCAGTGAGTTCTTGACAGTGACTACAGCTAACTATGGCTACACCTTC. V and J are TRBV10-3 and TRBJ1-2; D might be TRBD1 (5 bases). The V and J ends lost 1 base and 0 bases respectively, with 18 bases between them. The CDR3 consists of 18 residues. Germline CDR1 is ENHRY and CDR2 is SYGVKD.

The V and J genes are TRBV12-3 or TRBV12-4 and TRBJ1-3; D remains unclear. The CDR3 contains 12 residues. Between the trimmed V and J ends, which lost 5 bases and 15 bases, there was a span of 17 bases. CDR3 protein: CASSQLGSGSYF. CDR3 coding DNA: TGTGCCAGCAGTCAACTTGGATCGGGCTCATATTTT.

The CDR3 sequence is CASMDGSGNTIYF. DNA of the CDR3: TGCGCCAGTATGGACGGATCTGGAAACACCATATATTTT. This sequence joins TRBV10-1 and TRBJ1-3; D is unclear. The CDR3 is made up of 13 amino acids. In germline, CDR1 is WNHNN, CDR2 SYGVQD (reference sequence). V was clipped by 9 bases and J by 1 base, with 10 bases between them.

The chain joins TRBV29-1 to TRBJ2-1, with TRBD2 matching 8 bases. Germline-derived CDR1 and CDR2 are SQVTM and ANQGSEA. V dropped 7 bases and J dropped 4; count of bases not matched to a gene: 6. The CDR3 contains 13 residues. This chain's CDR3 is CSGSGEIYNEQFF. The CDR3 DNA follows: TGCAGCGGTAGCGGGGAGATATACAATGAGCAGTTCTTC.

This clone was detected only once. The V and J genes are TRBV10-3 and TRBJ1-1, with a tentative D call TRBD1 (6 bases). Germline assignment: CDR1 ENHRY and CDR2 SYGVKD. The CDR3 runs 12 residues. Trimming removed 10 bases at V and 6 bases at J, with 15 bases between. CDR3 loop: CATSKGEPEAFF. In DNA form, the CDR3 reads TGTGCCACCAGCAAGGGGGAGCCTGAAGCTTTCTTT.

The chain is built from TRBV4-1 and TRBJ1-3; tentative D call: TRBD1 (6 bases). CDR1 is MGHRA, CDR2 YSYEKL, per germline. Deletions cut 2 bases from V and 5 bases from J, with 13 bases between. CDR3 length equals 15 residues. The CDR3 region is CASSQTDRQRNTIYF. The CDR3 nucleotides are TGCGCCAGCAGCCAAACCGACAGGCAGCGAAACACCATATATTTT.

The CDR3 spells CASSKTGPGYQPQHF. Here the CDR3 DNA reads TGTGCCAGCAGTAAAACAGGGCCGGGGTATCAGCCCCAGCATTTT. The V and J genes are TRBV2 and TRBJ1-5; possibly TRBD1 for D (6 bases). Trimming left V 5 bases short and J 5 bases short, with 16 bases between. Germline V gives CDR1 SNHLY, CDR2 FYNNEI. This CDR3 is 15 amino acids long.

This clone has just one count. The chain employs TRBV6-5 and TRBJ1-2; D remains ambiguous. The V gene's germline CDR1 is MNHEY and CDR2 SVGAGI. This CDR3 is built from 12 residues. V was shortened by 7 bases and J by 8 bases, with 14 bases between the two germline ends. CDR3 in DNA: TGTGCCAGCAAACACGGATCTATCGGCTACACCTTC. Translated: CASKHGSIGYTF.

The chain employs TRBV7-2 and TRBJ1-3; no definite D call. This CDR3 region has 15 residues. The V gene lost 1 base and the J gene lost 3 bases, with 10 bases spanning the gap. Per the germline V gene, CDR1 is SGHTA and CDR2 is FQGNSA. This chain's CDR3 is CASSLVGSLGNTIYF. The CDR3 nucleotides read TGTGCCAGCAGCTTAGTGGGGAGCCTTGGAAACACCATATATTTT. The full variable domain, in which reference TRBV7-2 and TRBJ1-3 provide the parts outside the CDR3, is GAGVSQSPSNKVTEKGKDVELRCDPISGHTALYWYRQSLGQGLEFLIYFQGNSAPDKSGLPSDRFSAERTGGSVSTLTIQRTQQEDSAVYLCASSLVGSLGNTIYFGEGSWLTVV.

The table lists this clone with a few counts. The V and J genes are TRBV28 and TRBJ1-5; TRBD1 is a possible D gene (5 bases). Germline V gene lookup returns CDR1 MDHEN and CDR2 SYDVKM. Trimming shortened V by 9 bases and J by 0 bases, and 12 bases separated the two germline ends. The CDR3 sequence is 14 residues long. As DNA, the CDR3 is TGTGCCAGTCGCCGCGGGGCTAGCAATCAGCCCCAGCATTTT. Residues: CASRRGASNQPQHF.

The chain couples TRBV19 to TRBJ1-4; D is ambiguous. The length of the CDR3 is 15 residues. The ends were cut back, 4 bases at V and 2 bases at J, with 11 bases in the middle. Germline CDR1 reads LNHDA; CDR2 reads SQIVND (reference sequence). CDR3 residues: CASSTPRATNEKLFF. The CDR3 DNA reads as TGTGCCAGTAGTACCCCCCGGGCGACTAATGAAAAACTGTTTTTT.

The V call is TRBV6-5, the J call TRBJ2-7; 8 bases agree with TRBD1. V shed 6 bases, J shed 4 bases, and the junction held 5 bases outside the gene matches. CDR1 is MNHEY and CDR2 is SVGAGI in the germline V gene. The length of the CDR3 is 13 residues. The CDR3 bases are TGTGCCAGCAGGCGGACAGGGAGGTACGAGCAGTACTTC. It translates to CASRRTGRYEQYF.